The 8 T cell receptor beta chains given below trace back to one sample, sequenced in a study of vaccination and CD4 T cells after COVID-19. The Oncomine TCR Beta short-read assay sequenced DNA from cultured CD4+ T cells. MiXCR, applied by TCRdb to the PCR reads, yields one record per CDR3 protein. The sample includes about 10,000 distinct CDR3 sequences, around 28% of them seen just once. For these receptors, no antigen is known. Documented treatment: roughly ten-day PBMC culture with coronavirus spike peptide pools or control peptides (ViraFEST assay). The starting material was CD4+ T cells from blood, cultured in vitro, obtained before SARS-CoV-2 vaccination. These receptors came from a human donor who received a COVID-19 vaccine.

J is TRBJ2-7 and V is TRBV9; 8 bases map to TRBD1. V lost 4 bases and J lost 2; bases outside the gene matches: 8. Germline-derived CDR1 and CDR2 are SGDLS and YYNGEE. The CDR3 has 15 amino acids. The CDR3 nucleotides read TGTGCCAGCAGCCTAGGGACAGGCAACCCCTACGAGCAGTACTTC. Its translation is CASSLGTGNPYEQYF.

This clonotype was detected a few times. This chain joins TRBV6-5 and TRBJ1-2; D not certain. V was cut by 0 bases and J by 1 base, with 9 bases left in between. The CDR3 sequence is 15 residues long. CDR1 MNHEY and CDR2 SVGAGI come from the germline V gene. This CDR3 is CASSYSLTDNYGYTF. The DNA of the CDR3 is TGTGCCAGCAGTTACTCGCTTACAGATAACTATGGCTACACCTTC.

The rearrangement links TRBV5-4 to TRBJ1-6; 7 bases are shared with TRBD1. Germline trimming cut 5 bases from V and 7 bases from J; bases unmatched to any gene: 9. From germline, CDR1 is SGHNT and CDR2 YYREEE (reference sequence). The CDR3 has 15 amino acids. The CDR3: CASSSDRDGNSPLHF. In DNA form, the CDR3 reads TGTGCCAGCAGTTCCGACAGGGATGGCAATTCACCCCTCCACTTT.

This chain joins TRBV5-1 and TRBJ1-1; the match to TRBD1 covers 8 bases. This CDR3 is built from 14 residues. CDR1 and CDR2 (germline): SGHRS, YFSETQ. The junction had 7 bases not matched to a gene; V was cut back by 5 bases and J by 4 bases. CDR3 amino acids: CASRGQDRGTEAFF. The CDR3 DNA reads TGCGCCAGCAGGGGACAGGACCGGGGCACTGAAGCTTTCTTT. The whole variable domain, filled in from reference TRBV5-1 and TRBJ1-1, reads KAGVTQTPRYLIKTRGQQVTLSCSPISGHRSVSWYQQTPGQGLQFLFEYFSETQRNKGNFPGRFSGRQFSNSRSEMNVSTLELGDSALYLCASRGQDRGTEAFFGQGTRLTVV.

The chain joins TRBV6-1 to TRBJ2-3; 8 nucleotides agree with TRBD2. The CDR3 consists of 14 residues. The ends lost 9 bases at V and 9 bases at J; junction bases unmatched: 14. Germline values: CDR1 MNHNS, CDR2 SASEGT. The CDR3 protein is CASSSRGGRNTQYF. The CDR3 coding sequence is TGTGCCAGTTCCTCCCGGGGGGGCCGGAACACGCAGTATTTT.

The V and J genes are TRBV4-2 and TRBJ1-2; D may be TRBD1 (5 bases). Trimming stripped 4 bases from V and 8 bases from J, with 11 bases between. Germline V lookup: CDR1 LGHNA, CDR2 YNFKEQ. The CDR3 has 12 amino acids. CDR3 DNA: TGTGCCAGCAGCCGAGACAGCAGCGGCTACACCTTC. Protein: CASSRDSSGYTF.

V gene TRBV20-1 combines with J gene TRBJ1-1, with D tentatively TRBD1 (6 bases). Germline V CDR1 and CDR2: DFQATT, SNEGSKA (reference sequence). Trimming took 3 bases from V and 8 from J, leaving 13 bases between them. CDR3 length: 12 amino acids. The CDR3 sequence: CSASHPGQEAFF. The CDR3 bases are TGCAGTGCTAGTCATCCTGGACAGGAAGCTTTCTTT.

The chain carries TRBV11-2 and TRBJ1-2; D is possibly TRBD1 (6 bases). The V and J ends lost 1 base and 8 bases respectively, with 17 bases between them. The CDR3 extends over 15 amino acids. CDR1 and CDR2 from the germline V gene are SGHAT and FQNNGV. CDR3 loop: CASSLVTGIRGGYTF. DNA of the CDR3: TGTGCCAGCAGCTTAGTAACAGGGATAAGAGGGGGCTACACCTTC.